The 11 T cell receptor beta chains listed next were all sequenced from one sample in a study of tumor-infiltrating lymphocytes in primary liver carcinoma. A primer in the constant region served to generate TCR beta cDNA from roughly 550 ng of total RNA. Modified slightly, ARM-PCR produced TCR beta libraries over three nested multiplex PCR rounds. Researchers ran the first two PCR rounds for roughly 11 cycles each with TRBV1-TRBV30 forward primers and a C-beta reverse primer. Each CDR3 protein gets one entry after TCRdb re-called the multiplex PCR reads with MiXCR. The table records roughly 100,000 distinct CDR3 sequences, 80% to 85% of them present only once. The study co-extracted DNA and RNA from around 20-30 mg of unsorted bulk tissue. Sequencing was performed on liver tumor tissue from sampling region 3. Subset defined: tumor region T3, left-lateral pole. The origin of the receptors is a man aged 35 to 55 with primary liver carcinoma and hepatitis B virus infection.

In this sample, this clonotype turned up once. A read error may account for a junction end that differs from germline. This sequence joins TRBV29-1 and TRBJ2-5, with 8 nucleotides matching TRBD1. The CDR3 totals 15 residues. CDR1 is SQVTM and CDR2 is ANQGSEA in the germline V gene. The CDR3 protein is CSVEAIRGRAETQYF. CDR3 nucleotides: TGCAGTGTTGAAGCGATCAGGGGGCGAGCAGAGACCCAGTACTTC.

V and J are TRBV11-1 and TRBJ2-5; 7 bases line up with TRBD2. Looked up from germline, CDR1 is SGHAT and CDR2 is FQDESV (reference sequence). The J segment lost 3 bases and the V segment lost 6 bases, leaving 10 bases of the junction unmatched. This CDR3 comprises 15 residues. The CDR3, as DNA: TGTGCCAGCAGTTTTGAAGGGAGCGGGAAAGAGACCCAGTACTTC. It specifies CASSFEGSGKETQYF.

This clonotype appeared many times. CDR3 nucleotide sequence: TGTGCCAGCAGCCTCGCTGACTACGAGCAGTACTTC. Its protein is CASSLADYEQYF. The V gene is TRBV7-9, the J gene TRBJ2-7; D not resolved. The CDR3 consists of 12 residues. Germline CDR1 and CDR2: SEHNR and FQNEAQ (reference sequence). Trimming shortened V by 5 bases and J by 3 bases, and 8 bases separated the two germline ends.

About this clonotype: Mismatch with germline at one junction end may stem from a read error. The chain couples TRBV5-1 to TRBJ2-1; 7 bases are a match to TRBD1. The CDR3 consists of 13 residues. Germline loops: CDR1 SGHRS, CDR2 YFSETQ. The CDR3 sequence is CAGSLTGVNKQFF. The CDR3 coding sequence is TGCGCCGGCAGCTTAACAGGGGTCAATAAGCAGTTCTTC.

The chain couples TRBV5-4 to TRBJ2-7; possibly TRBD1 for D (6 bases). Trimming pared 9 bases from V and 5 bases from J, leaving 24 bases between. CDR1 and CDR2 from the germline V gene are SGHNT and YYREEE (reference sequence). This CDR3 spans 15 amino acids. Here the CDR3 reads CANNTPSDGTHEQYF. CDR3 DNA: TGTGCCAACAACACCCCGAGTGACGGGACACACGAGCAGTACTTC.

This clonotype was seen just once. Without the conserved terminal phenylalanine or tryptophan, this CDR3 likely stems from a read error. Because the CDR3's place on the DNA is in doubt, the DNA is left out and the CDR3 is given as listed by TCRdb. This sequence joins TRBV7-9 and TRBJ1-5. The CDR3 length is 15 residues, termini included. The germline CDR1 and CDR2 sequences are SEHNR and FQNEAQ (reference sequence). The CDR3 here is CASSRIGGGGQPQDL.

This clonotype was counted a single time. The chain recombines TRBV20-1 with TRBJ2-4, with a tentative D call TRBD2 (5 bases). CDR1 is DFQATT, CDR2 SNEGSKA, per germline (reference sequence). CDR3 length: 15 residues. V was cut by 6 bases and J by 6 bases, with 21 bases left in between. The CDR3 spells CSAPGVLEGRNIQYF. CDR3 in DNA: TGCAGTGCCCCCGGGGTTTTAGAGGGCAGAAACATTCAGTACTTC.

Points on this clonotype: With a much larger clone just one base away, this may be a read error. V and J are TRBV2 and TRBJ2-1; TRBD2 might be the D (5 bases). There are 13 residues in the CDR3. The germline CDR1 and CDR2 sequences are SNHLY and FYNNEI. The CDR3 sequence is CVSTPFGDNEQFF. The CDR3 DNA sequence: TGTGTCAGCACCCCTTTCGGGGACAATGAGCAGTTCTTC.

The table lists this clonotype with a few counts. This could be a read error, since a much larger clone is one nucleotide away. V usage is TRBV6-6 and J usage is TRBJ2-1; the D gene is possibly TRBD2 (6 bases). Germline lookup yields CDR1 MNHNY and CDR2 SVGAGI (reference sequence). This CDR3 contains 19 residues. V lost 0 bases to trimming and J lost 0 bases, with 18 bases between them. CDR3 sequence (DNA): TGTGCCAGCAGTTACTCACTAGTGGGAGGATCGAGCTCCTACAATGAGCAGTTCTTC. Translating gives CASSYSLVGGSSSYNEQFF.

The rearrangement joins TRBV14 to TRBJ2-1; D is unresolved. Trimming pared 2 bases from V and 13 bases from J, leaving 30 bases between. The length of the CDR3 is 18 residues. Germline V gene sequence: CDR1 SGHDN, CDR2 FVKESK. CDR3 region: CASSQRMGYGSESAPQFF. CDR3 coding DNA: TGTGCCAGCAGCCAAAGGATGGGGTATGGGTCAGAGAGCGCCCCTCAGTTCTTC. Full variable domain (missing parts from reference TRBV14 and TRBJ2-1): EAGVTQFPSHSVIEKGQTVTLRCDPISGHDNLYWYRRVMGKEIKFLLHFVKESKQDESGMPNNRFLAERTGGTYSTLKVQPAELEDSGVYFCASSQRMGYGSESAPQFFGPGTRLTVL.

This clonotype came up many times. The chain joins TRBV28 to TRBJ2-7; maybe TRBD2 (7 bases). Trimming removed 6 bases from V and 2 bases from J, with 17 bases in between. In germline, CDR1 is MDHEN, CDR2 SYDVKM. The CDR3 extends over 15 amino acids. As DNA, the CDR3 is TGTGCCAGCAGCTGGGGGGGCGCCCCCACCTACGAGCAGTACTTC. It is translated as CASSWGGAPTYEQYF.